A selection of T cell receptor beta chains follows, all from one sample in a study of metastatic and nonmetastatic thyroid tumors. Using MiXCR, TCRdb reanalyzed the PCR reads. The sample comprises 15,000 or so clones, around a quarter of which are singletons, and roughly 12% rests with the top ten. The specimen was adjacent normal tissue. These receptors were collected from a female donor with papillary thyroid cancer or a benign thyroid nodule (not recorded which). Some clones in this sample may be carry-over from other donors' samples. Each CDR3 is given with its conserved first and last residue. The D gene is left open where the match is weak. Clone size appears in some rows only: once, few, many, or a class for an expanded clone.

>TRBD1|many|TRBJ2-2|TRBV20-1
CSARRIKQGASGELFF
TGCAGTGCTAGAAGAATTAAACAGGGGGCCAGCGGGGAGCTGTTTTTT
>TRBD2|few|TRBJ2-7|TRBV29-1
CSVSGLAGFYEQYF
TGCAGCGTCTCGGGACTAGCGGGGTTCTACGAGCAGTACTTC
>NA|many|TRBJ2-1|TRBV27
CASTLTPRGYNEQFF
TGTGCCAGCACCCTAACACCAAGGGGTTACAATGAGCAGTTCTTC
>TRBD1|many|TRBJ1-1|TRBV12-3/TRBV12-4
CASSFIQGENTEAFF
TGTGCCAGCAGTTTTATCCAGGGGGAGAACACTGAAGCTTTCTTT
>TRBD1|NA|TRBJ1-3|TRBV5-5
CASSWGQGSGNTIYF
TGTGCCAGCAGCTGGGGACAGGGAAGTGGAAACACCATATATTTT
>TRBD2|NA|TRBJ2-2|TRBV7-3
CASSLRASGGLNTGELFF
TGTGCCAGCAGCTTAAGGGCTAGCGGGGGGCTAAACACCGGGGAGCTGTTTTTT
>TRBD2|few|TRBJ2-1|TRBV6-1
CASQSGSSYNEQFF
TGTGCCAGCCAGAGCGGGAGCTCCTACAATGAGCAGTTCTTC
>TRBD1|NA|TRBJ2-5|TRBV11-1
CACSTGQHQETQYF
TGTGCCTGCAGCACGGGACAGCACCAAGAGACCCAGTACTTC
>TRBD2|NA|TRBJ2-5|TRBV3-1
CASSGGSVTGGETQYF
TGTGCCAGCAGTGGAGGAAGCGTGACGGGAGGGGAGACCCAGTACTTC
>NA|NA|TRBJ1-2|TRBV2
CASSLLEGGTGYTF
TGTGCCAGCAGTCTGTTAGAGGGCGGAACCGGCTACACCTTC
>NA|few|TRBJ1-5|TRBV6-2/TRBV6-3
CASGGGMGSQPQHF
TGTGCCAGCGGAGGAGGTATGGGTTCTCAGCCCCAGCATTTT
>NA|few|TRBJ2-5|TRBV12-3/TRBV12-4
CASSQPRAPETQYF
TGTGCCAGCAGCCAACCCAGGGCCCCAGAGACCCAGTACTTC
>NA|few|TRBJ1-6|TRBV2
CASSDAGFSYNSPLHF
TGTGCCAGCAGTGACGCGGGGTTCTCCTATAATTCACCCCTCCACTTT